The 23 T cell receptor beta chains below all came from one sample that was sequenced in a study of blood T cell repertoires in COVID-19. Here immunoSEQ multiplex PCR was the method, and the copy in TCRdb shows in-frame clones only, minus some. The sample includes about 480,000 clones, roughly nine tenths of them seen just once. The sample comprised PBMCs or T cells enriched from blood (not recorded which). The receptors shown here come from a woman between 18 and 30 years old with acute COVID-19.

V and J are TRBV29-1 and TRBJ2-7; D possibly corresponds to TRBD2 (6 bases). V gave up 0 bases and J gave up 3 bases, with 12 bases separating them. The V gene's germline CDR1 is SQVTM and CDR2 ANQGSEA. The CDR3 is 14 residues long. CDR3 in amino acids: CSVEEQEGNYEQYF. The CDR3, as DNA: TGCAGCGTTGAAGAGCAGGAGGGAAACTACGAGCAGTACTTC.

The chain recombines TRBV29-1 with TRBJ2-2, with D unresolved. CDR1 SQVTM and CDR2 ANQGSEA come from the germline V gene. The CDR3 runs 13 residues. V was cut by 4 bases and J by 5 bases, with 11 bases left in between. This chain's CDR3 is CSVAQVLTGELFF. The CDR3 nucleotides are TGCAGCGTTGCTCAGGTTTTGACCGGGGAGCTGTTTTTT.

This clone was counted once. This chain links TRBV7-2 with TRBJ2-1, with 10 bases fitting TRBD2. The CDR3 is 15 amino acids. The ends lost 1 base at V and 10 bases at J; junction bases unmatched: 7. Looked up from germline, CDR1 is SGHTA and CDR2 is FQGNSA. The DNA for the CDR3 is TGTGCCAGCAGCTTAGGTCCTAGCGGGAGAGGAGAGCAGTTCTTC. Encoded protein: CASSLGPSGRGEQFF.

This chain uses TRBV18 with TRBJ1-6; 10 bases match TRBD1. Looked up from germline, CDR1 is KGHSH and CDR2 is LQKENI. The length of the CDR3 is 16 residues. V lost 5 bases, J lost 6 bases, and 7 bases stayed unmatched. CDR3 DNA sequence: TGTGCCAGCTCAGGTCCGGGACAGGGGACTAATTCACCCCTCCACTTT. This sequence encodes CASSGPGQGTNSPLHF.

V is TRBV28 and J is TRBJ2-7, with 11 bases fitting TRBD1. Trimming cost V 4 bases and J 3 bases; bases outside gene matches: 5. Germline V gene lookup returns CDR1 MDHEN and CDR2 SYDVKM. CDR3 length: 15 amino acids. The CDR3 loop reads CASSYGTGGLYEQYF. DNA for the CDR3: TGTGCCAGCAGTTACGGGACAGGGGGTCTCTACGAGCAGTACTTC.

DNA of the CDR3: TGCAGTGCAACCGCGGGGCAGCCCCAGCATTTT. This encodes CSATAGQPQHF. The chain has TRBV20-1 and TRBJ1-5, with D uncertain. CDR3 length equals 11 residues. Germline lookup yields CDR1 DFQATT and CDR2 SNEGSKA (reference sequence). Trimming took 6 bases from V and 7 from J, leaving 10 bases between them.

The rearrangement uses TRBV5-5 and TRBJ1-1; TRBD1 is a possible D gene (6 bases). Germline lookup yields CDR1 SGHKS and CDR2 YYEKEE (reference sequence). This CDR3 comprises 19 residues. V was clipped by 2 bases and J by 0 bases, with 23 bases between them. CDR3 region: CASSLSFGTGPSMNTEAFF. CDR3 sequence (DNA): TGTGCCAGCAGCTTAAGTTTCGGAACAGGGCCATCCATGAACACTGAAGCTTTCTTT.

The chain has TRBV3-1 (or the pseudogene TRBV3-2) and TRBJ2-3; 12 bases are a match to TRBD2. The CDR3 consists of 14 residues. The germline gives CDR1 LGHDT, CDR2 YNNKEL (reference sequence). Trimming at V came to 1 base and at J to 14 bases, leaving 7 bases not matched to a gene. The CDR3 is CASSQADLAGGPYF. The CDR3 DNA is TGTGCCAGCAGCCAAGCCGACCTAGCGGGGGGGCCGTATTTT.

The J gene is TRBJ2-3, the V gene TRBV19; 8 positions match TRBD2. Germline V CDR1 and CDR2: LNHDA, SQIVND (reference sequence). There are 15 residues in the CDR3. V lost 9 bases to trimming and J lost 4 bases; unmatched junction nucleotides: 12. CDR3 nucleotides: TGTGCCAGCTCTTGGGCGGGGGGTGTCGCAGATACGCAGTATTTT. Its protein is CASSWAGGVADTQYF.

V is TRBV14 and J is TRBJ1-2, with 7 bases lining up with TRBD1. This CDR3 contains 14 residues. Losses at the gene ends were 4 bases for V and 3 bases for J; bases not matched to a gene: 5. CDR1 is SGHDN and CDR2 is FVKESK in the germline V gene. In nucleotides, the CDR3 is TGTGCCAGCAGCCGTACAGGGGTAGACTATGGCTACACCTTC. The encoded protein is CASSRTGVDYGYTF. The full variable domain, in which reference TRBV14 and TRBJ1-2 provide the parts outside the CDR3, is EAGVTQFPSHSVIEKGQTVTLRCDPISGHDNLYWYRRVMGKEIKFLLHFVKESKQDESGMPNNRFLAERTGGTYSTLKVQPAELEDSGVYFCASSRTGVDYGYTFGSGTRLTVV.

This chain uses TRBV4-3 with TRBJ2-5, with TRBD1 matching 7 bases. After removal of 6 bases from V and 6 bases from J, the junction contained 7 bases not matched to a gene. Germline loops: CDR1 LGHNA, CDR2 YSLEER. The CDR3 extends over 13 amino acids. CDR3 sequence reads: CASSPDRDQTQYF. CDR3 DNA sequence: TGCGCCAGCAGTCCCGACAGGGACCAGACCCAGTACTTC.

This clone occurred once. The chain links TRBV29-1 to TRBJ2-2, with TRBD2 matching over 14 bases. Germline V gene data show CDR1 as SQVTM and CDR2 as ANQGSEA. The V and J ends lost 7 bases and 0 bases, in that order; junction bases with no gene match: 4. The length of the CDR3 is 16 residues. The CDR3 loop reads CSGGLAGGPNTGELFF. In DNA, the CDR3 is TGCAGCGGAGGACTAGCGGGGGGCCCGAACACCGGGGAGCTGTTTTTT.

The J gene is TRBJ2-1, the V gene TRBV6-1; D is undetermined. The CDR3 extends over 14 amino acids. V lost 0 bases and J 5 bases, leaving 8 bases between the germline ends. Germline V gene data show CDR1 as MNHNS and CDR2 as SASEGT. CDR3: CASSEAWRNNEQFF. Written as DNA, the CDR3 is TGTGCCAGCAGTGAAGCGTGGCGGAACAATGAGCAGTTCTTC.

The gene calls are TRBV3-1 (or the pseudogene TRBV3-2) and TRBJ1-1; D gene ambiguous. This CDR3 spans 15 amino acids. Germline CDR1 reads LGHDT; CDR2 reads YNNKEL (reference sequence). Trimming cost V 0 bases and J 1 base, with 9 bases left between them. For the CDR3, the DNA is TGTGCCAGCAGCCAAGAAAAATACAGGAACACTGAAGCTTTCTTT. It is translated as CASSQEKYRNTEAFF.

This clone was detected only once. The rearrangement joins TRBV7-2 to TRBJ1-4; D may be TRBD1 (5 bases). Looked up from germline, CDR1 is SGHTA and CDR2 is FQGNSA. This CDR3 comprises 14 residues. V was pared by 5 bases and J by 5 bases, with 12 bases between. The CDR3 reads CASSLGGGNEKLFF. CDR3 DNA: TGTGCCAGCAGCCTGGGCGGGGGGAATGAAAAACTGTTTTTT.

The rearrangement joins TRBV24-1 to TRBJ1-5, with 9 bases fitting TRBD1. J lost 1 base, V lost 9 bases, and 3 bases had no gene match. The CDR3 runs to 14 residues. CDR1 KGHDR and CDR2 SFDVKD come from the germline V gene. The CDR3 protein is CATQGTGSNQPQHF. In DNA form, the CDR3 reads TGTGCCACCCAGGGGACAGGGAGCAATCAGCCCCAGCATTTT.

In this sample, this clone turned up once. The rearrangement joins TRBV13 to TRBJ1-3, with a weak D call TRBD1 (5 bases). Germline loops: CDR1 PRHDT, CDR2 FYEKMQ (reference sequence). V was clipped by 5 bases and J by 1 base, with 9 bases between them. The CDR3 loop spans 14 amino acids. This CDR3 reads CASSPRTSGNTIYF. The CDR3 DNA sequence: TGTGCCAGCAGCCCTCGGACATCTGGAAACACCATATATTTT.

The CDR3 nucleotides read TGTGCCAGCAGTGGTGGGGACTTCGACCCCGAGCAGTTCTTC. This codes for CASSGGDFDPEQFF. V is TRBV9 and J is TRBJ2-1; TRBD2 is a possible D gene (6 bases). V lost 5 bases, J lost 10 bases, and 19 bases lay in between. Germline CDR1 is SGDLS and CDR2 is YYNGEE. The CDR3 is made up of 14 amino acids. The variable domain in full, completed from reference TRBV9 and TRBJ2-1, reads DSGVTQTPKHLITATGQRVTLRCSPRSGDLSVYWYQQSLDQGLQFLIQYYNGEERAKGNILERFSAQQFPDLHSELNLSSLELGDSALYFCASSGGDFDPEQFFGPGTRLTVL.

The chain is built from TRBV12-3 or TRBV12-4 and TRBJ1-5; D is uncertain. The CDR3 consists of 12 residues. Trimming took off 4 bases at V and 5 bases at J, with 6 bases between the two ends. In DNA, the CDR3 is TGTGCCAGCAGTTCCGACTATCAGCCCCAGCATTTT. Its translation is CASSSDYQPQHF.

In its sample, this clone was seen once. The V gene is TRBV10-3, the J gene TRBJ2-3; TRBD1 matches at 7 bases. V trimming: 6 bases; J trimming: 0 bases; junction bases outside the gene matches: 6. CDR1 ENHRY and CDR2 SYGVKD come from the germline V gene. The CDR3 length is 15 residues. The CDR3 region has the DNA TGTGCCATCAGGGGGACAGTTCCTAGCACAGATACGCAGTATTTT. Protein sequence: CAIRGTVPSTDTQYF.

The genes are TRBV19 and TRBJ2-7; D is possibly TRBD1 (5 bases). CDR1 is LNHDA and CDR2 is SQIVND in the germline V gene (reference sequence). CDR3 length: 14 amino acids. Trimming took off 5 bases at V and 3 bases at J, with 14 bases between the two ends. CDR3 DNA sequence: TGTGCCAGTAGTCATTCAGGGAATCTCTACGAGCAGTACTTC. Translating it yields CASSHSGNLYEQYF. The whole variable domain, filled in from reference TRBV19 and TRBJ2-7, reads DGGITQSPKYLFRKEGQNVTLSCEQNLNHDAMYWYRQDPGQGLRLIYYSQIVNDFQKGDIAEGYSVSREKKESFPLTVTSAQKNPTAFYLCASSHSGNLYEQYFGPGTRLTVT.

The J gene is TRBJ1-2, the V gene TRBV4-1; 8 bases match TRBD1. Germline-derived CDR1 and CDR2 are MGHRA and YSYEKL. V trimming: 4 bases; J trimming: 4 bases; junction bases outside the gene matches: 5. This CDR3 has 14 residues. This CDR3 reads CASSRDTGGYGYTF. The DNA for the CDR3 is TGCGCCAGCAGCCGAGATACAGGGGGCTATGGCTACACCTTC.

This rearrangement joins TRBV9 to TRBJ2-3; TRBD1 matches 7 bases. With V trimmed by 4 bases and J by 5 bases, 7 bases remained unmatched. Per the germline V gene, CDR1 is SGDLS and CDR2 is YYNGEE. This CDR3 has 14 residues. CDR3 loop: CASSPETGRDTQYF. CDR3 nucleotides: TGTGCCAGCAGCCCTGAGACAGGGAGAGATACGCAGTATTTT.